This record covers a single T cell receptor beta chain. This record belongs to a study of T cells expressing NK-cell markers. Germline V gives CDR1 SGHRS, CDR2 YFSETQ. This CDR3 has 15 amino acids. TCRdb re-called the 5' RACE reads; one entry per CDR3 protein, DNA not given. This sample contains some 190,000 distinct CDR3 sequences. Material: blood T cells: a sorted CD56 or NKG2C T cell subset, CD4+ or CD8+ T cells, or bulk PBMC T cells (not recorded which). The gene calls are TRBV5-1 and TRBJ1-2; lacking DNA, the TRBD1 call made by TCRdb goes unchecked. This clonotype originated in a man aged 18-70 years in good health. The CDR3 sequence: CASSLEGAHGYGYTF.